This entry concerns a single T cell receptor beta chain. This clone was recorded a few times. Its antigen remains unidentified. No per-base quality is available; no much larger clone lies one base away. The cohort was made up of roughly 670 healthy bone marrow donors. At the time of sampling, every cohort member was nominally healthy, though immune exposures that went unrecorded were likely present. The donor tested CMV seropositive and was one of the 289 seropositive cohort members. Every donor gave a peripheral blood sample, and the peripheral blood mononuclear cells from that sample were used for TCR beta sequencing. Genomic DNA extraction from the blood cell samples was performed with the Qiagen DNeasy Blood Extraction Kit. These data come from a study of cytomegalovirus exposure and HLA in healthy donors (dated by TCRdb to the late 2010s). Regarding the complete study: An earlier analysis of some 620 of the donors reported about 280 Gb of sequence data and some 110 million unique TCR beta sequences obtained from about 179 million T cells. Every discovery cohort repertoire had been produced on one sequencing platform. A later genetic analysis used genome-wide SNP genotypes for about 65% of the 666 donors, treating that subset as a discovery cohort. In addition to the first cohort of 500 to 850 subjects, a separate validation cohort of over 90 different subjects was used. An early release that covered about 640 HLA-typed donors contained about 300 gigabases of sequencing data and tens of millions of unique TCR sequences. The study aimed to test whether cataloging public T cell receptors could reveal signatures of past pathogen exposure. To predict cytomegalovirus infection status, the study brought together high-throughput TCR immunosequencing, statistical association of individual TCRs with disease status, and machine learning. Among 300 to 450 genotyped donors of the cohort, an average of around 240,000 unique TCR beta nucleotide sequences were sequenced per donor, roughly a sixth of them non-productive. A handful of DR-DQ haplotypes were handled as single units for association and clustering because linkage in the cohort was strong. The study profiled the T cell repertoires of fewer than 850 subjects by immunosequencing and related them to cytomegalovirus serostatus. Rather than drawing on any new phenotypic data, the later analysis identified candidate immune exposures from TCR beta sequences and the way those sequences occurred across donors. Class I and class II HLA loci were covered by the typing at four-digit resolution. The number of typed donors differed by locus: roughly 620-640 for A, B, C, DRB1 and DQB1; 522 for DQA1; some 610 for DPA1; and 450 to 480 for DPB1. Of the 300 to 500 genotyped donors, over 80% were placed in the genetic ancestry cluster associated with self-reported Caucasian donors. Donor age, sex, ethnicity and CMV serostatus were collected together with the repertoire data. In an earlier analysis of about 590 of the donors, high-throughput TCR beta sequencing was used to judge whether each TCR beta V gene segment behaved as functional or pseudogenic. In a later analysis, previously published TCR beta repertoires from 600 to 850 donors were re-analyzed and high-resolution HLA genotyping was added so that TCR occurrence patterns could be studied. The research as a whole found: CMV serostatus was the only immune exposure information available for the cohort. Linkage disequilibrium might explain the correlated functional status among segregating V segments, but an unknown experimental factor could not be excluded. HLA typing was unavailable for some donors at each locus, so association tests used only the typed subset. Broadly in line with IMGT annotations, most TCR beta V segments showed up in productive rearrangements about 87% or about 30% of the time in an earlier analysis of several hundred of the donors. The study gave a list of about 160 TCR beta chains associated with cytomegalovirus. In vitro tests confirmed that a few of the cytomegalovirus-associated TCR beta chains recognize cytomegalovirus antigens. In a later analysis, HLA-associated TCR beta chains were found to be more clonally expanded and to have lower generation probabilities than equally common non-associated chains. According to a later analysis, TCR association rates differed among HLA loci, with DRB1 alleles showing the most associated TCRs and HLA-C alleles showing the fewest. A later analysis associated about 18,000 TCR beta sequences with specific HLA alleles at a false discovery rate of 0.05. A group of highly shared sequence variants was considered likely to be a technical artifact of the sequencing pipeline. When HLA alleles, especially DR and DQ, strongly co-occurred, TCR associations were difficult to assign to individual alleles. In a later genetic analysis, a missense DCLRE1C variant was associated with V-gene and J-gene trimming of TCR beta chains, and the association was replicated in an independent cohort. Most TCR sequences were seen in very few donors, while some public TCRs were found in many individuals. A later genetic analysis reported fewer N-insertions in productive TCRs among donors in an Asian-associated ancestry cluster than the roughly 720-donor mean. The authors suggested that the approach could potentially be generalized to other disease states and immunological phenotypes. A further reported finding was that TCR beta sequences accurately predicted the HLA-A and HLA-B alleles for most subjects in the first cohort. In a later analysis, several top co-occurrence clusters were reported to appear linked to parvovirus B19, influenza, CMV and Epstein-Barr virus. In a later analysis, most CMV-associated TCR beta chains were found to appear HLA-restricted, with HLA associations seemingly driven largely by CMV exposure. Only TCR beta chains were sequenced in this cohort, and the absence of alpha or paired-chain data limited detectable features. The classifier was reported to diagnose cytomegalovirus status with high specificity and sensitivity in both the original cohort and the validation cohort. The presence/absence analyses assumed that sequencing depth was roughly uniform across donors, and that assumption may not be true. Because counts were too low, roughly 16 rarely observed V segments, including chromosome 9 orphons, were excluded from the earlier analysis of 587 of the donors.

The library was generated by the immunoSEQ multiplex PCR assay. A mixture of 60 forward primers for TCR Vbeta segments and 13 reverse primers for TCR Jbeta segments was used in the multiplex PCR. The CDR3 region of rearranged TCR beta genes was amplified from genomic DNA by a multiplex PCR assay. On the Illumina HiSeq System, the amplified TCR beta libraries were sequenced as 87-base-pair reads. On the authors' methods: A later analysis tallied about 77 million unique TCR beta chains across the 666 repertoires, and some 10 million of those chains were shared by two or more donors. Raw reads were error-corrected and collapsed into unique sequences by a nearest-neighbor algorithm in which closely related sequences were merged to remove PCR and sequencing errors. CDR3 sequences were aligned to IMGT reference sequences to assign V, D and J gene segments. Each retained sequence needed at least a six-nucleotide match to both a V gene segment and a J gene segment. A rearrangement was called productive if the CDR3 had no stop codons and remained in frame with V and J, and every other rearrangement was called non-productive. Following IMGT convention, CDR3 was defined as the stretch from the second conserved V-encoded cysteine up to the conserved J-encoded phenylalanine. Sequences without an unambiguous match to a single V gene segment were excluded from the earlier analysis of about 630 of the donors. In an earlier analysis of approximately 550 of the donors, V segments were called functional above 56.7% productive rearrangements and were called segregating when the between-donor standard deviation exceeded 5%. A statistical classification framework was built for diagnosing cytomegalovirus status from the catalog of TCR beta chain sequences. V and J gene assignment, in a later analysis, came from comparing TCR nucleotide sequences with IMGT/GENE-DB human TR gene sequences. In a later analysis, CDR3 sequences and most-parsimonious VDJ recombination scenarios were assigned using the TCRdist pipeline. A later analysis defined each TCR beta chain by its CDR3 amino acid sequence plus V-gene family, and excluded reads lacking a unique V-gene family. As a way to deal with suspected cross-contamination and a sequencing artifact, a later analysis dropped hundreds of nucleotide sequences that were highly shared and had low generation probability. For each public chain, a later analysis derived a clonal expansion index from normalized ranks of inferred template counts within each repertoire. A later analysis computed generation probabilities with a VDJ recombination model fitted to out-of-frame rearrangements, and checked the results against IGoR. Hypergeometric tests were used in a later analysis to score TCR-TCR, TCR-HLA and TCR-CMV co-occurrence, with a repertoire-size bias correction applied to the TCR pairs. A later analysis estimated false discovery rates by permuting HLA or CMV assignments 20 times. In a later analysis, co-occurring TCRs were grouped using DBSCAN, with TCRdist sequence similarity added in when clustering inside HLA-allele-positive subsets. Repertoires with fewer than 30,000 or more than 120,000 public chains were left out of co-occurrence clustering, as were five repertoires with anomalous nucleotide sharing. TCRdb provides this immuneACCESS table in a form limited to in-frame rearrangements. Some clones are lacking; in checked studies, under half of them reflect an unresolved V gene, and why the rest are absent is not known. The V and J calls and clone size were taken over from that table, and D and trimming were inferred from the DNA. This sample gives under 50,000 clones in total; about nine tenths of them show up just once. The ten most abundant clones make up around 8% of the sample.

Source material: PBMCs. This TCR was sampled from a woman aged 40-49 years in good health and CMV-seropositive.

In nucleotide form, the sequence is TGTGCCAGCAGTGAGGTAGTTACAGATACGCAGTATTTT. Protein translation: CASSEVVTDTQYF. Recombination connected TRBV6-4 to TRBJ2-3; the D gene identity is not certain. V is pared back by 3 bases and J by 3 bases, with 7 bases lying between the germline termini. CDR1 MRHNA and CDR2 SNTAGT are derived from the germline V gene. The CDR3 starts with the cysteine, ends with the phenylalanine, and has 13 residues. The retained sequence is limited to the CDR3, 39 bases, with the frame set at the first base.